A single sample is the source of the 31 T cell receptor beta chains below, sequenced in a study of T cell responses to AZD1222 COVID-19 vaccine. TCRdb keeps only in-frame clones here, not all; method: immunoSEQ multiplex PCR. The sample has about 150,000 clones, 90% to 95% seen once; the top ten hold under 1.5%. The specimen was peripheral blood, collected on day 0 of AZD1222 vaccination. The receptor set was obtained from an adult in good health.

The rearrangement joins TRBV7-9 to TRBJ1-5, with TRBD1 matching 8 bases. Germline V gives CDR1 SEHNR, CDR2 FQNEAQ (reference sequence). The CDR3 covers 13 residues. Trimming cost V 5 bases and J 5 bases; bases outside gene matches: 2. The DNA for the CDR3 is TGTGCCAGCAGCAAGGGACAGGATCAGCCCCAGCATTTT. Amino acids: CASSKGQDQPQHF.

V and J are TRBV15 and TRBJ2-7; no clear D. CDR3 length equals 13 residues. Germline CDR1 and CDR2: LNHNV and YYDKDF (reference sequence). V was pared by 0 bases and J by 3 bases, with 6 bases between. The CDR3 reads CATSRDRRYEQYF. DNA of the CDR3: TGTGCCACCAGCAGAGACAGACGCTACGAGCAGTACTTC.

The rearrangement uses TRBV6-5 and TRBJ2-4; D unresolved. V shed 0 bases and J shed 3 bases, with 12 bases lying between them. This CDR3 has 16 residues. From germline, CDR1 is MNHEY and CDR2 SVGAGI. The CDR3 DNA is TGTGCCAGCAGTTACTCGGCGTTTACAGACAAAAACATTCAGTACTTC. The encoded protein is CASSYSAFTDKNIQYF.

The chain uses TRBV6-5 and TRBJ1-1; tentatively, D is TRBD1 (5 bases). V was cut by 0 bases and J by 2 bases, with 13 bases left in between. The CDR3 extends over 16 amino acids. Germline V CDR1 and CDR2: MNHEY, SVGAGI. The CDR3 loop reads CASSYSGRTFNTEAFF. Written as DNA, the CDR3 is TGTGCCAGCAGTTACTCGGGGCGAACTTTTAACACTGAAGCTTTCTTT.

This chain connects TRBV10-2 to TRBJ1-2; 10 nucleotides line up with TRBD1. The CDR3 runs to 13 residues. The germline V gene encodes CDR1 WSHSY and CDR2 SAAADI. Trimming took 5 bases from V and 6 from J; bases not matched to a gene: 3. The CDR3 DNA reads as TGCGCCAGCAGTTCGACAGGGGGCGATGGCTACACCTTC. This gives the protein CASSSTGGDGYTF.

This clone was seen only a few times. The rearrangement joins TRBV19 to TRBJ1-5, with D unclear. The CDR3 contains 16 residues. V was cut by 2 bases and J by 0 bases, with 11 bases left in between. Germline V gene data show CDR1 as LNHDA and CDR2 as SQIVND (reference sequence). The CDR3 nucleotides read TGTGCCAGTAGTATAATACGTACGGGTAGCAATCAGCCCCAGCATTTT. Amino acids: CASSIIRTGSNQPQHF. Looking up the rest from reference TRBV19 and TRBJ1-5 gives the full variable domain: DGGITQSPKYLFRKEGQNVTLSCEQNLNHDAMYWYRQDPGQGLRLIYYSQIVNDFQKGDIAEGYSVSREKKESFPLTVTSAQKNPTAFYLCASSIIRTGSNQPQHFGDGTRLSIL.

This chain connects TRBV27 to TRBJ2-7; D is perhaps TRBD2 (5 bases). The CDR3 extends over 12 amino acids. Germline V CDR1 and CDR2: MNHEY, SMNVEV (reference sequence). V was trimmed by 8 bases and J by 2 bases, leaving 10 bases between them. The CDR3 region is CASGGGTYEQYF. The CDR3 DNA reads TGTGCCAGCGGAGGTGGGACCTACGAGCAGTACTTC.

This clone came up once. One junction end disagrees with the germline gene, perhaps due to a read error. V usage is TRBV5-1 and J usage is TRBJ1-5, with TRBD1 identical over 10 bases. CDR3 size: 15 residues. Germline V gene lookup returns CDR1 SGHRS and CDR2 YFSETQ. CDR3 residues: CASSLGTGEIQTQHF. CDR3 nucleotides: TGCGCCAGCAGCCTGGGGACAGGGGAAATTCAGACCCAGCATTTT.

The chain uses TRBV5-6 and TRBJ1-2; TRBD1 aligns across 8 bases. The ends lost 1 base at V and 5 bases at J; junction bases unmatched: 7. The CDR3 loop spans 15 amino acids. CDR1 and CDR2 (germline): SGHDT, YYEEEE. CDR3: CASSLRGQGVYGYTF. In DNA form, the CDR3 reads TGTGCCAGCAGCTTGCGAGGACAGGGAGTTTATGGCTACACCTTC.

This clone is a singleton in its sample. This chain connects TRBV5-4 to TRBJ2-3; 10 bases match TRBD2. After removal of 4 bases from V and 0 bases from J, the junction contained 2 bases not matched to a gene. The CDR3 consists of 15 residues. Germline V gene data show CDR1 as SGHNT and CDR2 as YYREEE (reference sequence). CDR3 protein: CASSAGLASTDTQYF. In DNA form, the CDR3 reads TGTGCCAGCAGCGCGGGACTAGCGAGCACAGATACGCAGTATTTT.

The V call is TRBV4-2, the J call TRBJ1-5; TRBD1 might be the D (6 bases). Trimming took 4 bases from V and 0 from J, leaving 13 bases between them. Germline V lookup: CDR1 LGHNA, CDR2 YNFKEQ. The length of the CDR3 is 16 residues. CDR3 sequence reads: CASSPGAGYSNQPQHF. The CDR3 nucleotides are TGTGCCAGCAGCCCAGGGGCCGGCTATAGCAATCAGCCCCAGCATTTT.

The chain is built from TRBV25-1 and TRBJ2-7; 7 nucleotides match TRBD1. The ends lost 2 bases at V and 1 base at J; junction bases unmatched: 2. The germline V gene has CDR1 MGHDK and CDR2 SYGVNS. This CDR3 contains 14 residues. CDR3 DNA: TGTGCCAGCAGTGAAACAGGGGTATCCTACGAGCAGTACTTC. It is translated as CASSETGVSYEQYF.

The V call is TRBV7-2, the J call TRBJ2-1; 9 nucleotides align to TRBD1. V was pared by 1 base and J by 8 bases, with 6 bases of the junction left unmatched. Germline V gene data show CDR1 as SGHTA and CDR2 as FQGNSA. This CDR3 contains 15 residues. Written as DNA, the CDR3 is TGTGCCAGCAGCTTAGAAGGGACAGGGAAAGATGAGCAGTTCTTC. Translation gives CASSLEGTGKDEQFF.

A remark on this clone: The junction departs from germline at one end; a sequencing error may be responsible. Other DNA variants within this sample encode the same CDR3. The genes are TRBV29-1 and TRBJ2-2, with D perhaps matching TRBD1 or TRBD2 (5 bases each). Per germline, CDR1 SQVTM and CDR2 ANQGSEA. The CDR3 covers 13 residues. CDR3 in DNA: TGTAGCGTCACACAGGTTGCGGACGGGGAGCTGTTTTTT. This gives the protein CSVTQVADGELFF.

The chain carries TRBV7-2 and TRBJ1-2, with 11 nucleotides matching TRBD1. CDR1 and CDR2 from the germline V gene are SGHTA and FQGNSA. Trimming took 10 bases from V and 4 from J; bases not matched to a gene: 5. This CDR3 has 13 amino acids. The CDR3: CAKGQGGLYGYTF. CDR3 in DNA: TGTGCCAAGGGACAGGGGGGCCTCTATGGCTACACCTTC.

The chain couples TRBV24-1 to TRBJ2-5; D tentatively reads TRBD1 or TRBD2 (5 bases each). This CDR3 has 14 amino acids. Trimming took off 7 bases at V and 5 bases at J, with 16 bases between the two ends. Germline CDR1 and CDR2: KGHDR and SFDVKD. In nucleotides, the CDR3 is TGTGCCACCAGAGACACCGGGACCATGGAGACCCAGTACTTC. This gives the protein CATRDTGTMETQYF.

CDR3: CASSLSPTGGSGWRGYTF. CDR3 nucleotides: TGTGCCAGCAGCCTGTCCCCGACAGGGGGCTCGGGATGGCGTGGCTACACCTTC. The V gene is TRBV5-4, the J gene TRBJ1-2; 10 bases match TRBD1. V lost 4 bases to trimming and J lost 7 bases; unmatched junction nucleotides: 19. Germline assignment: CDR1 SGHNT and CDR2 YYREEE (reference sequence). The CDR3 sequence is 18 residues long.

The rearrangement links TRBV27 to TRBJ2-7; D not resolved. Trimming removed 0 bases from V and 1 base from J, with 7 bases in between. CDR3 length: 14 amino acids. Per germline, CDR1 MNHEY and CDR2 SMNVEV (reference sequence). The CDR3 is CASSLSGYSYEQYF. In DNA form, the CDR3 reads TGTGCCAGCAGTTTATCGGGGTATTCCTACGAGCAGTACTTC.

This sequence joins TRBV6-1 and TRBJ2-5; 12 bases agree with TRBD2. This CDR3 has 18 amino acids. V gave up 4 bases and J gave up 5 bases; unmatched junction bases: 14. Germline CDR1 MNHNS, CDR2 SASEGT. CDR3 sequence reads: CASSVLRTTSGSRETQYF. The DNA of the CDR3 is TGTGCCAGCAGTGTCCTTCGTACGACTAGCGGGAGCCGGGAGACCCAGTACTTC.

The V gene is TRBV12-3 or TRBV12-4, the J gene TRBJ1-3; D unclear. V gave up 6 bases and J gave up 0 bases, with 6 bases separating them. The CDR3 has 13 residues. This CDR3 is CASSLLSGNTIYF. The DNA of the CDR3 is TGTGCCAGCAGCCTCCTCTCTGGAAACACCATATATTTT.

The chain employs TRBV3-1 (or the pseudogene TRBV3-2) and TRBJ2-3; 7 bases map to TRBD2. The CDR3 consists of 16 residues. The germline gives CDR1 LGHDT, CDR2 YNNKEL (reference sequence). Unmatched junction bases numbered 4, after V lost 0 bases and J lost 1 base. CDR3 amino acids: CASSQEWLAGTDTQYF. The CDR3 nucleotides are TGTGCCAGCAGCCAAGAATGGCTAGCGGGCACAGATACGCAGTATTTT.

The chain links TRBV7-8 to TRBJ2-2, with 11 bases identical to TRBD1. CDR1 is SGHVS, CDR2 FQNEAQ, per germline. V dropped 1 base and J dropped 7; count of bases not matched to a gene: 5. CDR3 size: 16 residues. CDR3 nucleotide sequence: TGTGCCAGCAGCTTAGAAGGGACAGGGGGTGTCGGGGAGCTGTTTTTT. Translation: CASSLEGTGGVGELFF.

V usage is TRBV3-1 (or the pseudogene TRBV3-2) and J usage is TRBJ2-1, with a weak D call TRBD1 (5 bases). The CDR3 extends over 15 amino acids. V lost 2 bases to trimming and J lost 5 bases, with 13 bases between them. Germline CDR1 reads LGHDT; CDR2 reads YNNKEL (reference sequence). CDR3 DNA sequence: TGTGCCAGCAGCCAACCTCTGGGGCAGCACAATGAGCAGTTCTTC. Its translation is CASSQPLGQHNEQFF.

The chain combines TRBV11-1 with TRBJ1-5, with D uncertain. The CDR3 is made up of 13 amino acids. Trimming left V 3 bases short and J 3 bases short, with 6 bases between. Looked up from germline, CDR1 is SGHAT and CDR2 is FQDESV (reference sequence). The CDR3 protein is CASSFGLNQPQHF. The CDR3 coding sequence is TGTGCCAGCAGCTTCGGTCTCAATCAGCCCCAGCATTTT. The whole variable domain, filled in from reference TRBV11-1 and TRBJ1-5, reads EAEVAQSPRYKITEKSQAVAFWCDPISGHATLYWYRQILGQGPELLVQFQDESVVDDSQLPKDRFSAERLKGVDSTLKIQPAELGDSAMYLCASSFGLNQPQHFGDGTRLSIL.

The CDR3 loop is CASSPEGGSYEQYF. CDR3 coding DNA: TGTGCCAGCAGCCCCGAGGGGGGCTCCTACGAGCAGTACTTC. The chain uses TRBV5-4 and TRBJ2-7, with D perhaps being TRBD1 or TRBD2 (6 bases each). V lost 4 bases, J lost 0 bases, and 11 bases lay in between. CDR3 length equals 14 residues. Germline V CDR1 and CDR2: SGHNT, YYREEE (reference sequence). The full variable domain, its missing parts supplied by reference TRBV5-4 and TRBJ2-7, is ETGVTQSPTHLIKTRGQQVTLRCSSQSGHNTVSWYQQALGQGPQFIFQYYREEENGRGNFPPRFSGLQFPNYSSELNVNALELDDSALYLCASSPEGGSYEQYFGPGTRLTVT.

The chain carries TRBV7-2 and TRBJ2-1; TRBD2 matches 13 bases. After removal of 9 bases from V and 9 bases from J, the junction contained 5 bases not matched to a gene. In germline, CDR1 is SGHTA, CDR2 FQGNSA. The CDR3 runs to 13 residues. The CDR3 sequence: CARARLAGGEQFF. The CDR3 nucleotides read TGTGCCAGAGCCCGACTAGCGGGAGGTGAGCAGTTCTTC.

The chain is built from TRBV12-3 or TRBV12-4 and TRBJ1-5; D is undetermined. The V end was cut by 6 bases, the J end by 11 bases, with 14 bases between. The CDR3 consists of 12 residues. CDR3 sequence reads: CASRRPRGAQHF. The CDR3 DNA sequence: TGTGCCAGCAGACGACCCCGCGGGGCCCAGCATTTT.

The table lists this clone with a count of one. The chain carries TRBV19 and TRBJ1-5; TRBD1 aligns across 7 bases. This CDR3 comprises 17 residues. The junction had 12 bases not matched to a gene; V was cut back by 7 bases and J by 0 bases. Germline CDR1 and CDR2: LNHDA and SQIVND (reference sequence). CDR3 protein: CASIYSGQSYSNQPQHF. DNA of the CDR3: TGTGCCAGTATTTACTCGGGACAGAGCTATAGCAATCAGCCCCAGCATTTT.

This clone was counted a single time. The rearrangement uses TRBV28 and TRBJ1-3, with D maybe TRBD1 (6 bases). Trimming took off 6 bases at V and 7 bases at J, with 19 bases between the two ends. Germline-derived CDR1 and CDR2 are MDHEN and SYDVKM. The CDR3 runs to 15 residues. In nucleotides, the CDR3 is TGTGCCAGCAGGTCGGCGGGGGCTCGTGGGAACACCATATATTTT. This sequence encodes CASRSAGARGNTIYF.

This chain joins TRBV7-2 and TRBJ1-2, with D uncertain. Germline loops: CDR1 SGHTA, CDR2 FQGNSA. V was pared by 1 base and J by 2 bases, with 11 bases between. This CDR3 contains 15 residues. The CDR3 DNA sequence: TGTGCCAGCAGCTTAGATATAGGATTCAACTATGGCTACACCTTC. Protein product: CASSLDIGFNYGYTF. Full variable domain (outside the CDR3, taken from reference TRBV7-2 and TRBJ1-2): GAGVSQSPSNKVTEKGKDVELRCDPISGHTALYWYRQSLGQGLEFLIYFQGNSAPDKSGLPSDRFSAERTGGSVSTLTIQRTQQEDSAVYLCASSLDIGFNYGYTFGSGTRLTVV.

The chain has TRBV29-1 and TRBJ1-1; TRBD1 matches at 7 bases. The V and J ends lost 7 bases and 5 bases, in that order; junction bases with no gene match: 7. CDR1 SQVTM and CDR2 ANQGSEA come from the germline V gene. The CDR3 totals 12 residues. CDR3 loop: CSGRDSRTEAFF. The CDR3 DNA reads TGCAGCGGTAGGGACAGTCGGACTGAAGCTTTCTTT.